The following is a T cell receptor beta chain sequence with its context. V lost 2 bases and J 0 bases, leaving 11 bases between the germline ends. Germline loops: CDR1 MNHNS, CDR2 SASEGT. The CDR3 has 16 residues. The data belong to a study of T cell responses to AZD1222 COVID-19 vaccine. This table comes from immunoSEQ multiplex PCR, and its TCRdb copy is limited to in-frame clones, with some not included. The table has approximately 160,000 clones, roughly 94% seen once. Source: peripheral blood, taken 28 days after the second AZD1222 dose. The chain links TRBV6-1 to TRBJ1-5; D unclear. The receptor's source is an adult who received the AZD1222 COVID-19 vaccine. The chain's CDR3 is CASSERGGYSNQPQHF. CDR3 nucleotide sequence: TGTGCCAGCAGTGAACGCGGCGGGTATAGCAATCAGCCCCAGCATTTT.